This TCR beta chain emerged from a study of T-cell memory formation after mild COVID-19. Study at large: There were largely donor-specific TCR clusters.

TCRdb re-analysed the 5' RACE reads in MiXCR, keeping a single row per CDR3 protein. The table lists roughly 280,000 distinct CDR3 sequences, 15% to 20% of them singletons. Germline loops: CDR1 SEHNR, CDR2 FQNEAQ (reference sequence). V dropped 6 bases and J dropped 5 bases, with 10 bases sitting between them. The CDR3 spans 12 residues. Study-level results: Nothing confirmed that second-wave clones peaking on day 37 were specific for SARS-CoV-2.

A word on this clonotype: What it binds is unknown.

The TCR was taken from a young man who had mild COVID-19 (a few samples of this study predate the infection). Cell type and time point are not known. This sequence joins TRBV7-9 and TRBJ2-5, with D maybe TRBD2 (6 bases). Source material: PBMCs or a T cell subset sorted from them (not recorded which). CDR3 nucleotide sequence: TGTGCCAGCAGGGGGGGAGAGGAGACCCAGTACTTC. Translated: CASRGGEETQYF.